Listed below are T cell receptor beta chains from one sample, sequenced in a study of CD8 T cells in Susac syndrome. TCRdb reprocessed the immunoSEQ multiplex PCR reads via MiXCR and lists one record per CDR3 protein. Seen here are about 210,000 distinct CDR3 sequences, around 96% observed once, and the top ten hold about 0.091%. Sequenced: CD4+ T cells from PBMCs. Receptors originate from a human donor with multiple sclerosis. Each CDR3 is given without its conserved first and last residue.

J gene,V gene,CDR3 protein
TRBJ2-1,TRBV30,AWTRGQDNEQF
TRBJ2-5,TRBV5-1,ASSLPTGGGAGETQY
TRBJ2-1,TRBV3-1,ASSQGGYTMEQF
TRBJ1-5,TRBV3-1,ASSQNGPHQPQH
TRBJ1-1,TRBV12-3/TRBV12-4,ASSFQQNTEAF
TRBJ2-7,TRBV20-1,SATPLAGGPGEQY
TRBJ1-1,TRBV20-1,SAREAGNKPTEAF
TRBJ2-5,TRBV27,ASSPRQRPETQY
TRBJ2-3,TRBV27,ASSLVGAIHTQY
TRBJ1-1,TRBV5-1,ASRRIGRPEAF
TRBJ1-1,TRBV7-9,ASSSLPPGDTEAF
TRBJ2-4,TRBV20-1,SARDRGGKNIQY
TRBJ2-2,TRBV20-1,SASDRGGATGELF
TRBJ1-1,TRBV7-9,ASSKQGVDTEAF
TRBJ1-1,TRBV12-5,ASGFNTEAF
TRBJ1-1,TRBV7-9,ASSLLDDEAF
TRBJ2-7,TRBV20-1,SATGTGEYEQY
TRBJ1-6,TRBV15,ATSGTPRGSPLH
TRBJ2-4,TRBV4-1,ASSQVRLAGKNIQY
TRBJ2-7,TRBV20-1,SAKGRVYEQY
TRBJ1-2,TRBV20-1,SATPGPNYGYT
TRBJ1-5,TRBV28,ASQGPNQPQH
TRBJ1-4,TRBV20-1,SATDATNEKLF
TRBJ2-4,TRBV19,ASSIGWRAALAKNIQY
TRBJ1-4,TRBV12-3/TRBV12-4,ASSRGQGNEKLF
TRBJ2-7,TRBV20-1,SWGGQSYEQY
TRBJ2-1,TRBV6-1,ASSDSFERGLTYNEQF
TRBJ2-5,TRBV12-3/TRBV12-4,ASSYTRPETQY
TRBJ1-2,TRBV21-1,ATQVGRGGYT
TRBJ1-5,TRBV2,ASTRDTNQPQH
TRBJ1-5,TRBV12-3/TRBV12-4,ASSLARGDQPQH
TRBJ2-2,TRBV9,ASSVDLGTGELF
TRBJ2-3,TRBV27,ASSLGVGGSTDTQY
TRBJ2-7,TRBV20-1,SAWGQRAYEQY
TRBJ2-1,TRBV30,AWLPGVTYNEQF
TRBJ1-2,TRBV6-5,ASTRDRVLGYT
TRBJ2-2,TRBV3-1,ASSLSEGTGELF
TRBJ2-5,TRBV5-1,ASSRLGGSETQY